The 20 T cell receptor beta chains below come from one sample, sequenced in a study of cytomegalovirus exposure and HLA in healthy donors. Both 60 Vbeta primers and 13 Jbeta primers went into the PCR. The protocol was immunoSEQ multiplex PCR, while the TCRdb copy is restricted to in-frame clones and leaves out a portion. The sample carries 200,000 to 250,000 clones, around 80% recorded once. The sequenced material came from PBMCs. The receptor source for this set is a girl aged 2 to 10 in good health and CMV-seronegative.

The chain uses TRBV19 and TRBJ2-5; 8 bases fit TRBD1. Trimming cost V 6 bases and J 2 bases; bases outside gene matches: 8. The germline V gene encodes CDR1 LNHDA and CDR2 SQIVND (reference sequence). The CDR3 contains 15 residues. The CDR3 loop is CASSTRGRSQETQYF. In nucleotides, the CDR3 is TGTGCCAGTAGCACCAGGGGGCGCTCACAAGAGACCCAGTACTTC. Combining the CDR3 with reference TRBV19 and TRBJ2-5 gives the whole variable domain DGGITQSPKYLFRKEGQNVTLSCEQNLNHDAMYWYRQDPGQGLRLIYYSQIVNDFQKGDIAEGYSVSREKKESFPLTVTSAQKNPTAFYLCASSTRGRSQETQYFGPGTRLLVL.

The gene calls are TRBV20-1 and TRBJ1-1; TRBD1 matches 10 bases. The CDR3 is made up of 11 amino acids. After removal of 5 bases from V and 12 bases from J, the junction contained 6 bases not matched to a gene. The germline gives CDR1 DFQATT, CDR2 SNEGSKA (reference sequence). In nucleotides, the CDR3 is TGCAGTGCTGACAGGGGGCGGGTATCTTTCTTT. Translating gives CSADRGRVSFF.

The chain couples TRBV5-4 to TRBJ2-1; 7 bases are a match to TRBD2. This CDR3 is 17 amino acids long. Germline values: CDR1 SGHNT, CDR2 YYREEE (reference sequence). V lost 3 bases and J lost 4; bases outside the gene matches: 13. This CDR3 reads CASSSRVGLAEYNEQFF. In DNA, the CDR3 is TGTGCCAGCAGCTCCCGAGTGGGGCTAGCGGAATACAATGAGCAGTTCTTC.

V is TRBV6-4 and J is TRBJ2-7; 10 nucleotides line up with TRBD2. This CDR3 comprises 14 residues. Germline V gene lookup returns CDR1 MRHNA and CDR2 SNTAGT. Trimming removed 8 bases from V and 2 bases from J; junction bases left unmatched: 6. This CDR3 reads CASQSGRVTYEQYF. CDR3 bases: TGTGCCAGCCAAAGCGGGAGGGTAACCTACGAGCAGTACTTC.

This CDR3 reads CASSPIRLAGAGELFF. In DNA, the CDR3 is TGTGCCAGTAGCCCGATACGACTAGCGGGAGCCGGGGAGCTGTTTTTT. This chain joins TRBV19 and TRBJ2-2; 12 bases are a match to TRBD2. CDR1 and CDR2 from the germline V gene are LNHDA and SQIVND (reference sequence). The CDR3 is made up of 16 amino acids. V shed 6 bases and J 6 bases; nucleotides not matched to a gene: 8.

V and J are TRBV27 and TRBJ2-7; 7 bases align to TRBD1. CDR3 size: 16 residues. In germline, CDR1 is MNHEY, CDR2 SMNVEV (reference sequence). Trimming took 4 bases from V and 2 from J; bases not matched to a gene: 11. CDR3: CASSSLDRDLPYEQYF. In DNA, the CDR3 is TGTGCCAGCAGTTCTTTAGACAGGGATCTTCCCTACGAGCAGTACTTC.

The V and J genes are TRBV6-5 and TRBJ1-1; TRBD1 is a possible D gene (6 bases). The CDR3 has 13 amino acids. Germline CDR1 MNHEY, CDR2 SVGAGI. The V end was cut by 5 bases, the J end by 1 base, with 8 bases between. CDR3 sequence reads: CASSMGQNTEAFF. As DNA, the CDR3 is TGTGCCAGCAGTATGGGACAGAACACTGAAGCTTTCTTT.

V usage is TRBV13 and J usage is TRBJ1-1; TRBD1 aligns across 7 bases. V shed 7 bases, J shed 6 bases, and the junction held 17 bases outside the gene matches. The length of the CDR3 is 16 residues. Looked up from germline, CDR1 is PRHDT and CDR2 is FYEKMQ (reference sequence). DNA for the CDR3: TGTGCCAGCACCAGGGGGGTAGCAGGGGTCGTCCCTGAAGCTTTCTTT. This gives the protein CASTRGVAGVVPEAFF.

This clone was recorded a few times. The V gene is TRBV13, the J gene TRBJ2-7, with D possibly TRBD1 on 6 matching bases. V was clipped by 4 bases and J by 6 bases, with 10 bases between them. The CDR3 sequence is 12 residues long. Germline V gives CDR1 PRHDT, CDR2 FYEKMQ (reference sequence). CDR3: CASSYRTAEQYF. The DNA of the CDR3 is TGTGCCAGCAGCTATCGGACAGCCGAGCAGTACTTC.

The J gene is TRBJ1-1, the V gene TRBV9; 9 bases are shared with TRBD1. The V gene's germline CDR1 is SGDLS and CDR2 YYNGEE. Trimming at V came to 2 bases and at J to 1 base, leaving 12 bases not matched to a gene. CDR3 length: 18 amino acids. The CDR3, as DNA: TGTGCCAGCAGCGTCTCGACAGGGGGGTTTAGAGGGAACACTGAAGCTTTCTTT. Its translation is CASSVSTGGFRGNTEAFF.

The chain carries TRBV25-1 and TRBJ2-3; 7 nucleotides agree with TRBD2. CDR1 and CDR2 (germline): MGHDK, SYGVNS. The V gene end was trimmed by 2 bases and the J gene end by 4 bases; junction bases not matched to a gene: 3. This CDR3 has 14 residues. This chain's CDR3 is CASSEGGGPDTQYF. The CDR3 region has the DNA TGTGCCAGCAGTGAAGGGGGAGGGCCAGATACGCAGTATTTT.

The CDR3 bases are TGCGCCAGTCTGCCATCAATAGCGGGCGGCTACAATGAGCAGTTCTTC. This translates into CASLPSIAGGYNEQFF. V and J are TRBV4-1 and TRBJ2-1, with 7 positions matching TRBD2. The CDR3 is made up of 16 amino acids. Germline CDR1 and CDR2: MGHRA and YSYEKL. J was trimmed by 3 bases and V by 9 bases; bases with no gene match: 14.

The chain uses TRBV18 and TRBJ2-7; TRBD1 is a possible D gene (5 bases). Trimming shortened V by 1 base and J by 2 bases, and 9 bases separated the two germline ends. The germline gives CDR1 KGHSH, CDR2 LQKENI. The CDR3 loop spans 14 amino acids. DNA for the CDR3: TGTGCCAGCTCACCACGTGACAGCCCCTACGAGCAGTACTTC. Its translation is CASSPRDSPYEQYF.

This clone showed up just a few times. The gene calls are TRBV5-6 and TRBJ1-1; D not resolved. Germline assignment: CDR1 SGHDT and CDR2 YYEEEE. V lost 1 base, J lost 5 bases, and 6 bases lay in between. The CDR3 runs to 12 residues. The CDR3 region is CASSLTATEAFF. Written as DNA, the CDR3 is TGTGCCAGCAGCTTGACAGCAACTGAAGCTTTCTTT.

This chain joins TRBV30 and TRBJ2-2; D is possibly TRBD1 (5 bases). CDR3 size: 14 residues. Germline CDR1 is GTSNPN and CDR2 is SVGIG (reference sequence). The V and J ends lost 2 bases and 7 bases respectively, with 14 bases between them. The chain's CDR3 is CAWSRIRVDGELFF. CDR3 bases: TGTGCCTGGAGTCGCATCAGGGTAGACGGGGAGCTGTTTTTT. Full variable domain (remainder filled in from reference TRBV30 and TRBJ2-2): SQTIHQWPATLVQPVGSPLSLECTVEGTSNPNLYWYRQAAGRGLQLLFYSVGIGQISSEVPQNLSASRPQDRQFILSSKKLLLSDSGFYLCAWSRIRVDGELFFGEGSRLTVL.

The J gene is TRBJ1-1, the V gene TRBV11-2; D call uncertain. This CDR3 is 14 amino acids long. V lost 2 bases and J lost 1, with 8 bases in between. The germline CDR1 and CDR2 sequences are SGHAT and FQNNGV. The CDR3, as DNA: TGTGCCAGCAGCTTAATCGGAGGGAACACTGAAGCTTTCTTT. This sequence encodes CASSLIGGNTEAFF.

This chain uses TRBV2 with TRBJ2-1; no clear D. V gave up 2 bases and J gave up 7 bases, with 3 bases separating them. The CDR3 is made up of 11 amino acids. Per the germline V gene, CDR1 is SNHLY and CDR2 is FYNNEI. CDR3 nucleotide sequence: TGTGCCAGCAGTGAACGGAATGAGCAGTTCTTC. It specifies CASSERNEQFF.

This chain uses TRBV9 with TRBJ2-6, with D maybe TRBD2 (7 bases). The ends were cut back, 3 bases at V and 2 bases at J, with 9 bases in the middle. CDR3 size: 15 residues. CDR1 SGDLS and CDR2 YYNGEE come from the germline V gene. The DNA of the CDR3 is TGTGCCAGCAGCGGAGGGGGGGCTGGGGCCAACGTCCTGACTTTC. Translated: CASSGGGAGANVLTF. Looking up the rest from reference TRBV9 and TRBJ2-6 gives the full variable domain: DSGVTQTPKHLITATGQRVTLRCSPRSGDLSVYWYQQSLDQGLQFLIQYYNGEERAKGNILERFSAQQFPDLHSELNLSSLELGDSALYFCASSGGGAGANVLTFGAGSRLTVL.

This sequence joins TRBV19 and TRBJ1-2, with D tentatively TRBD1 (6 bases). V was cut by 4 bases and J by 4 bases, with 16 bases left in between. The length of the CDR3 is 15 residues. CDR1 LNHDA and CDR2 SQIVND come from the germline V gene (reference sequence). The CDR3 DNA sequence: TGTGCCAGTAGTACTCCTACAGGGATGCTCTATGGCTACACCTTC. Its translation is CASSTPTGMLYGYTF.

This clone has a single count. This chain links TRBV18 with TRBJ1-2; tentatively, D is TRBD1 (5 bases). This CDR3 spans 15 amino acids. V was trimmed by 4 bases and J by 2 bases, leaving 14 bases between them. CDR1 is KGHSH and CDR2 is LQKENI in the germline V gene. The CDR3 reads CASSRYPTDNYGYTF. In DNA form, the CDR3 reads TGTGCCAGCTCACGGTACCCGACAGACAACTATGGCTACACCTTC. Filled out from reference TRBV18 and TRBJ1-2, the complete variable domain reads NAGVMQNPRHLVRRRGQEARLRCSPMKGHSHVYWYRQLPEEGLKFMVYLQKENIIDESGMPKERFSAEFPKEGPSILRIQQVVRGDSAAYFCASSRYPTDNYGYTFGSGTRLTVV.